What follows are 7 T cell receptor beta chains derived from one specimen sequenced in a study of blood T cell repertoires in COVID-19. The protocol was immunoSEQ multiplex PCR, while the TCRdb copy is restricted to in-frame clones and leaves out a portion. The sample carries around 200,000 clones, approximately 85% recorded once. Material for sequencing was PBMCs or T cells enriched from blood (not recorded which). The receptors shown here come from a middle-aged man who had recovered from COVID-19.

The J gene is TRBJ2-3, the V gene TRBV30; the match to TRBD1 covers 7 bases. This CDR3 contains 13 residues. J lost 3 bases, V lost 4 bases, and 4 bases had no gene match. Germline lookup yields CDR1 GTSNPN and CDR2 SVGIG (reference sequence). Here the CDR3 reads CAWTGQATDTQYF. DNA of the CDR3: TGTGCCTGGACTGGACAGGCAACAGATACGCAGTATTTT.

The chain carries TRBV5-1 and TRBJ2-2, with D unclear. Trimming pared 0 bases from V and 1 base from J, leaving 13 bases between. The CDR3 sequence is 17 residues long. The germline CDR1 and CDR2 sequences are SGHRS and YFSETQ. This CDR3 reads CASSLVVRPVNTGELFF. CDR3 DNA: TGCGCCAGCAGCTTGGTGGTCCGTCCAGTGAACACCGGGGAGCTGTTTTTT.

The chain uses TRBV6-5 and TRBJ2-7; 7 positions match TRBD2. The CDR3 contains 12 residues. CDR1 and CDR2 from the germline V gene are MNHEY and SVGAGI. V gave up 8 bases and J gave up 4 bases; unmatched junction bases: 5. The CDR3 sequence is CASPMGGYEQYF. CDR3 nucleotide sequence: TGTGCCAGCCCCATGGGAGGGTACGAGCAGTACTTC.

The chain joins TRBV4-2 to TRBJ1-5; D remains unclear. The germline CDR1 and CDR2 sequences are LGHNA and YNFKEQ. V lost 3 bases and J 0 bases, leaving 6 bases between the germline ends. The CDR3 spans 14 residues. CDR3: CASSHLSSNQPQHF. The CDR3 bases are TGTGCCAGCAGCCACCTTTCTAGCAATCAGCCCCAGCATTTT.

The rearrangement joins TRBV12-3 or TRBV12-4 to TRBJ2-3; D gene unclear. The CDR3 loop spans 12 amino acids. Trimming stripped 6 bases from V and 9 bases from J, with 13 bases between. CDR3 in amino acids: CASSPGGATQYF. CDR3 nucleotide sequence: TGTGCCAGCAGCCCCGGTGGAGCCACGCAGTATTTT.

This clone was seen only a few times. This chain connects TRBV4-1 to TRBJ1-5; TRBD1 matches at 7 bases. The CDR3 extends over 15 amino acids. V lost 3 bases and J lost 6; bases outside the gene matches: 8. Germline V gene sequence: CDR1 MGHRA, CDR2 YSYEKL. The CDR3 DNA follows: TGCGCCAGCAGCCAGAACAGGGGTAAATTTCAGCCCCAGCATTTT. Protein: CASSQNRGKFQPQHF.

V is TRBV10-3 and J is TRBJ1-5; 7 nucleotides agree with TRBD1. Germline V CDR1 and CDR2: ENHRY, SYGVKD. The junction had 9 bases not matched to a gene; V was cut back by 6 bases and J by 7 bases. CDR3 size: 14 residues. CDR3 in DNA: TGTGCCATCAGCACCTCACTACAGGGGCAGCCCCAGCATTTT. Protein product: CAISTSLQGQPQHF.